This TCR beta chain emerged from a study of T cell responses to AZD1222 COVID-19 vaccine. This clone was seen many times. TCRdb's copy holds only in-frame clones and misses some; the assay was immunoSEQ multiplex PCR. The repertoire consists of fewer than 200,000 clones, with roughly 92% occurring once and the leading ten covering about 10%. V lost 1 base and J 6 bases, leaving 24 bases between the germline ends. CDR1 is KGHSH and CDR2 is LQKENI in the germline V gene. This CDR3 spans 18 amino acids. The source is an adult in good health. The sample here was peripheral blood, taken on day 0 of AZD1222 vaccination. V gene TRBV18 combines with J gene TRBJ1-2; weak D call: TRBD1 (5 bases). The CDR3 nucleotides are TGTGCCAGCTCACCACGTGGGAGCCAGGGAATTGGGCAAAATGGCTACACCTTC. Its translation is CASSPRGSQGIGQNGYTF.